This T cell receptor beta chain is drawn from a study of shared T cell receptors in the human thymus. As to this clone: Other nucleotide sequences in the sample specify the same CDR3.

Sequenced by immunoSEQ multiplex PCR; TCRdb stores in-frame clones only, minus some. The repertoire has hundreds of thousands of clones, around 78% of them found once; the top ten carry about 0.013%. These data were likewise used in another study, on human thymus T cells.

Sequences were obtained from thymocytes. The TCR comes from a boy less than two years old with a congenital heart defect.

CDR3 sequence: CASSLGGRADTQYF. The CDR3, as DNA: TGTGCCAGCAGTTTAGGCGGGAGGGCAGATACGCAGTATTTT. V is TRBV27 and J is TRBJ2-3, with 9 bases identical to TRBD2. The V gene's germline CDR1 is MNHEY and CDR2 SMNVEV (reference sequence). This CDR3 spans 14 amino acids. V gave up 2 bases and J gave up 4 bases; unmatched junction bases: 1.